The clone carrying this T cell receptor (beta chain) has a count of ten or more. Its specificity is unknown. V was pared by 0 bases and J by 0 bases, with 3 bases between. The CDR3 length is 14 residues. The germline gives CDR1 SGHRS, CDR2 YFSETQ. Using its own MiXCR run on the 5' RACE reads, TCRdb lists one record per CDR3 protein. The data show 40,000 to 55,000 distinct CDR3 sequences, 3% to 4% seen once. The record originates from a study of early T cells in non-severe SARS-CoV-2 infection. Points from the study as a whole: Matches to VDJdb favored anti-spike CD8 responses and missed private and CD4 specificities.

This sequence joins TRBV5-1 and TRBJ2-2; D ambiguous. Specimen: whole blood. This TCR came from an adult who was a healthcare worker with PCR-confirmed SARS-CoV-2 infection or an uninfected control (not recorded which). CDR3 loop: CASSLGPNTGELFF. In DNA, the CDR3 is TGCGCCAGCAGCTTGGGACCGAACACCGGGGAGCTGTTTTTT.